These 20 T cell receptor beta chains were sequenced from one sample in a study of blood T cell repertoires in COVID-19. TCRdb's table, derived via immunoSEQ multiplex PCR, lists solely in-frame clones and lacks some. The data hold about 300,000 clones, with 70% to 90% observed a single time. The sample consisted of PBMCs or T cells enriched from blood (not recorded which). These receptors originate from a woman aged 25 to 39 who had recovered from COVID-19.

About this clone: Other DNA sequences in the same sample also yield this CDR3. The chain uses TRBV12-3 or TRBV12-4 and TRBJ1-6, with D possibly matching TRBD1 (5 bases). Between the trimmed V and J ends, which lost 3 bases and 8 bases, there was a span of 8 bases. The CDR3 runs to 13 residues. The CDR3 nucleotides are TGTGCCAGCAGTTTGAAAGGGGATTCACCCCTCCACTTT. Translation gives CASSLKGDSPLHF.

This rearrangement joins TRBV5-1 to TRBJ2-7, with 9 positions matching TRBD2. Germline V lookup: CDR1 SGHRS, CDR2 YFSETQ. CDR3 length: 15 amino acids. V dropped 2 bases and J dropped 0; count of bases not matched to a gene: 3. CDR3 DNA: TGCGCCAGCAGCTTAAGCGGGGGGCCCTCCTACGAGCAGTACTTC. Residues: CASSLSGGPSYEQYF. The full variable domain, completed using reference TRBV5-1 and TRBJ2-7, is KAGVTQTPRYLIKTRGQQVTLSCSPISGHRSVSWYQQTPGQGLQFLFEYFSETQRNKGNFPGRFSGRQFSNSRSEMNVSTLELGDSALYLCASSLSGGPSYEQYFGPGTRLTVT.

The chain is built from TRBV7-2 and TRBJ2-5; 8 nucleotides line up with TRBD2. This CDR3 has 15 residues. Germline loops: CDR1 SGHTA, CDR2 FQGNSA. The trim removed 0 bases at V and 5 bases at J, leaving 5 bases unmatched. The CDR3 reads CASSLAGGGTETQYF. The DNA of the CDR3 is TGTGCCAGCAGCTTAGCCGGGGGGGGGACGGAGACCCAGTACTTC.

The chain is built from TRBV7-3 and TRBJ2-3, with D perhaps TRBD1 (6 bases). In germline, CDR1 is SGHTA, CDR2 FQGTGA. The germline V and J ends were trimmed by 2 bases and 3 bases, with 12 bases remaining between them. This CDR3 has 15 residues. CDR3 sequence (DNA): TGTGCCAGCAGCTTATCCCAGGGGTGGACAGATACGCAGTATTTT. This translates into CASSLSQGWTDTQYF.

This clone was counted once. The V call is TRBV16, the J call TRBJ1-1, with no clear D. Germline CDR1 reads KGHSY; CDR2 reads FQNENV. V was clipped by 4 bases and J by 1 base, with 10 bases between them. This CDR3 contains 14 residues. For the CDR3, the DNA is TGTGCCAGCAGCCCCACCGGGGAGAACACTGAAGCTTTCTTT. Its translation: CASSPTGENTEAFF.

The V and J genes are TRBV2 and TRBJ1-1, with 8 bases matching TRBD1. J gave up 5 bases and V 6 bases, and 8 bases lay outside the gene matches. The CDR3 runs to 14 residues. Germline CDR1 reads SNHLY; CDR2 reads FYNNEI. CDR3 protein: CASSADRVRTEAFF. The DNA for the CDR3 is TGTGCCAGCAGCGCGGACAGGGTTCGGACTGAAGCTTTCTTT.

The V call is TRBV27, the J call TRBJ2-5, with D possibly being TRBD2 (6 bases). Germline V gene data show CDR1 as MNHEY and CDR2 as SMNVEV (reference sequence). V gave up 3 bases and J gave up 4 bases, with 12 bases separating them. There are 14 residues in the CDR3. The CDR3 DNA follows: TGTGCCAGCAGTTTCGCCGGGACTGTAGAGACCCAGTACTTC. It specifies CASSFAGTVETQYF.

This clone was seen only a few times. The chain employs TRBV4-1 and TRBJ1-4; TRBD1 is a possible D gene (6 bases). The CDR3 covers 15 residues. Trimming stripped 0 bases from V and 5 bases from J, with 10 bases between. CDR1 and CDR2 (germline): MGHRA, YSYEKL. CDR3 in amino acids: CASSQEAGVNEKLFF. The CDR3 DNA reads TGCGCCAGCAGCCAAGAGGCAGGGGTGAATGAAAAACTGTTTTTT.

Written as DNA, the CDR3 is TGTGCCAGCAGCGTAGGTGGGAGTGGGAACACTGAAGCTTTCTTT. Translating gives CASSVGGSGNTEAFF. This sequence joins TRBV9 and TRBJ1-1; D uncertain. Germline loops: CDR1 SGDLS, CDR2 YYNGEE. V lost 0 bases to trimming and J lost 1 base, with 10 bases between them. The CDR3 consists of 15 residues.

There are a few counts of this clone. The CDR3 sequence: CASSEGGGQNYGYTF. CDR3 nucleotide sequence: TGTGCCAGCAGCGAAGGAGGGGGACAGAACTATGGCTACACCTTC. This chain connects TRBV7-9 to TRBJ1-2, with 7 bases lining up with TRBD1. The CDR3 covers 15 residues. V dropped 5 bases and J dropped 2; count of bases not matched to a gene: 8. Per germline, CDR1 SEHNR and CDR2 FQNEAQ (reference sequence). Full variable domain (missing parts from reference TRBV7-9 and TRBJ1-2): DTGVSQNPRHKITKRGQNVTFRCDPISEHNRLYWYRQTLGQGPEFLTYFQNEAQLEKSRLLSDRFSAERPKGSFSTLEIQRTEQGDSAMYLCASSEGGGQNYGYTFGSGTRLTVV.

The gene calls are TRBV29-1 and TRBJ1-3; D is ambiguous. Germline CDR1 reads SQVTM; CDR2 reads ANQGSEA. The CDR3 runs 13 residues. The germline V and J ends were trimmed by 2 bases and 0 bases, with 5 bases remaining between them. The CDR3 nucleotides read TGCAGCGTTGAATCCGGCTCTGGAAACACCATATATTTT. It yields the protein CSVESGSGNTIYF.

In its sample, this clone was seen once. The chain couples TRBV4-3 to TRBJ1-2; 9 positions match TRBD1. CDR1 LGHNA and CDR2 YSLEER come from the germline V gene. The CDR3 runs 14 residues. The J segment lost 8 bases and the V segment lost 0 bases, leaving 4 bases of the junction unmatched. The chain's CDR3 is CASSQEQGARGYTF. In DNA form, the CDR3 reads TGCGCCAGCAGCCAAGAACAGGGGGCGCGAGGCTACACCTTC.

This clone was seen a single time. The chain couples TRBV27 to TRBJ2-7; D is unresolved. The CDR3 runs to 13 residues. Between the trimmed V and J ends, which lost 5 bases and 1 base, there was a span of 9 bases. From germline, CDR1 is MNHEY and CDR2 SMNVEV (reference sequence). For the CDR3, the DNA is TGTGCCAGCAGTCCCAGGAATTCCTACGAGCAGTACTTC. It is translated as CASSPRNSYEQYF.

This rearrangement joins TRBV6-5 to TRBJ1-2; 10 bases map to TRBD1. V trimming: 0 bases; J trimming: 4 bases; junction bases outside the gene matches: 2. CDR1 is MNHEY and CDR2 is SVGAGI in the germline V gene. This CDR3 is built from 15 residues. The CDR3 loop is CASSYSGQGTYGYTF. The CDR3 DNA sequence: TGTGCCAGCAGTTACTCGGGACAGGGGACCTATGGCTACACCTTC.

Only one count was recorded for this clone. The rearrangement uses TRBV27 and TRBJ2-7, with TRBD1 as a possible D gene (6 bases). CDR3 size: 14 residues. Deletions cut 6 bases from V and 2 bases from J, with 14 bases between. Germline CDR1 reads MNHEY; CDR2 reads SMNVEV (reference sequence). Here the CDR3 DNA reads TGTGCCAGCAGCCCCATTACAGGGCCCTACGAGCAGTACTTC. It encodes CASSPITGPYEQYF.

This clone showed up just once. CDR3 DNA sequence: TGTGCCACCAGCAGGACTAGCGACAGCCAAGAGACCCAGTACTTC. Its protein product is CATSRTSDSQETQYF. The rearrangement links TRBV15 to TRBJ2-5, with TRBD2 identical over 8 bases. The CDR3 consists of 15 residues. The V gene's germline CDR1 is LNHNV and CDR2 YYDKDF (reference sequence). With V trimmed by 3 bases and J by 1 base, 4 bases remained unmatched.

This clone was recorded only once. The chain links TRBV4-1 to TRBJ2-7; tentatively, D is TRBD2 (7 bases). Trimming stripped 1 base from V and 5 bases from J, with 18 bases between. The CDR3 covers 16 residues. Germline V gene lookup returns CDR1 MGHRA and CDR2 YSYEKL. The DNA for the CDR3 is TGCGCCAGCAGCCAAGTATGGGGGGGGGCGCAGAACGAGCAGTACTTC. Encoded protein: CASSQVWGGAQNEQYF.

V is TRBV7-8 and J is TRBJ1-5, with TRBD1 as a possible D gene (6 bases). Germline assignment: CDR1 SGHVS and CDR2 FQNEAQ. V gave up 4 bases and J gave up 4 bases, with 20 bases separating them. The CDR3 is made up of 17 amino acids. The chain's CDR3 is CASSSGDTGSRNQPQHF. Here the CDR3 DNA reads TGTGCCAGCAGCTCCGGGGATACAGGGTCACGGAATCAGCCCCAGCATTTT.

This rearrangement joins TRBV4-2 to TRBJ1-2; D gene unclear. CDR3 length equals 13 residues. The germline CDR1 and CDR2 sequences are LGHNA and YNFKEQ. Trimming took off 5 bases at V and 8 bases at J, with 15 bases between the two ends. This chain's CDR3 is CASSSQSPGGYTF. CDR3 DNA sequence: TGTGCCAGCAGCTCACAGTCCCCGGGGGGCTACACCTTC.

This clone has at least ten counts. The V call is TRBV29-1, the J call TRBJ1-2; tentative D call: TRBD1 (6 bases). CDR1 is SQVTM and CDR2 is ANQGSEA in the germline V gene. Trimming stripped 7 bases from V and 0 bases from J, with 27 bases between. This CDR3 has 18 residues. In DNA form, the CDR3 reads TGCAGCGCTGGGGGCGTTTTTACAACAGACAAGTCTAACTATGGCTACACCTTC. Residues: CSAGGVFTTDKSNYGYTF.